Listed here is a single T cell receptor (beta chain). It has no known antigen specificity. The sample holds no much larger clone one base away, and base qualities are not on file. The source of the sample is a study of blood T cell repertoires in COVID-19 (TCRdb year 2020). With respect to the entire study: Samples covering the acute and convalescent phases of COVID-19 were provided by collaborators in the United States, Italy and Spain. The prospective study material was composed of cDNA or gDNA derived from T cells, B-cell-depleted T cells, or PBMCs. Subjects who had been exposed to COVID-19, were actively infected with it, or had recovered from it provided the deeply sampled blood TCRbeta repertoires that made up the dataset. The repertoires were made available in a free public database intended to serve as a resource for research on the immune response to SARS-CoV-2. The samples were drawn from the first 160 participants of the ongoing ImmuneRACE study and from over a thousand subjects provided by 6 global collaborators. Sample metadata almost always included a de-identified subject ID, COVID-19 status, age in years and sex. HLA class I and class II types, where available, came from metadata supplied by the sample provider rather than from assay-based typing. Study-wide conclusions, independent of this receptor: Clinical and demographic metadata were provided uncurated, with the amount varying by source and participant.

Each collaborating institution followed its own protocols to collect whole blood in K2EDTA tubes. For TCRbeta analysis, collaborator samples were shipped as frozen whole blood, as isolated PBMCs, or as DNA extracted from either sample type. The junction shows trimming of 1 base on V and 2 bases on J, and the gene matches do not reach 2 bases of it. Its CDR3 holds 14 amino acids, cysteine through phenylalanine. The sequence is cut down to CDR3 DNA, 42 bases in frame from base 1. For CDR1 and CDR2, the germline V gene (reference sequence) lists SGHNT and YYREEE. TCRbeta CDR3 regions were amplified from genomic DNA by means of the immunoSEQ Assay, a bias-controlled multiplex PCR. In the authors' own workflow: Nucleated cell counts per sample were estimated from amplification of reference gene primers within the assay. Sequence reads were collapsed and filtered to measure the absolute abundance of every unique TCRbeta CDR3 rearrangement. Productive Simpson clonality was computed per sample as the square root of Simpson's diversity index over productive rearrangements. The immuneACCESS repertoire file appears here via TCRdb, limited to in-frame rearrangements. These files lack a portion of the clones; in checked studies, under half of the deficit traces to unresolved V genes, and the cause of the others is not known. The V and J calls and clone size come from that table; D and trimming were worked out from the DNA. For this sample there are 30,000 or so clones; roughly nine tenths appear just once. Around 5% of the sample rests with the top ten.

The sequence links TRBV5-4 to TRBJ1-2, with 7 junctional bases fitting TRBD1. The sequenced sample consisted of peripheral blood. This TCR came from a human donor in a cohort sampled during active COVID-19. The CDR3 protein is CASSLSQGNYGYTF. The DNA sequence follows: TGTGCCAGCAGCTTGTCACAGGGGAACTATGGCTACACCTTC.